The next 26 T cell receptor beta chains were all read from a single sample in a study of PD-1 blockade in classical Hodgkin lymphoma (dated by TCRdb to the early 2020s). Sample time point, as interpreted from the label and publication: cycle 4 day 1 (C4D1), after 6 weeks of nivolumab. All trial patients had relapsed after autologous stem cell transplantation, with cohorts A, B and C differing in prior brentuximab vedotin exposure. Magnetic negative selection with a Miltenyi CD4+ T cell isolation kit was used to purify CD4+ T cells from thawed PBMCs. Libraries were prepared through the immunoSEQ multiplex PCR assay. This immuneACCESS table, as held by TCRdb, lists in-frame sequences with V and J called but not all clones. Of the missing ones, under half trace to an unresolved V gene in checked studies; the others have no known cause. The sample table lists fewer than 20,000 clones, approximately 80% of them with a count of one. The top ten clones comprise roughly 1.8% of the sample.

Sequencing was performed on CD4+ T cells from blood, taken before the fourth cycle of nivolumab. Every receptor here comes from a human donor with classical Hodgkin lymphoma.

This chain connects TRBV7-9 to TRBJ1-2; a possible D gene is TRBD1 (6 bases). Deletions cut 0 bases from V and 0 bases from J, with 14 bases between. Germline CDR1 and CDR2: SEHNR and FQNEAQ (reference sequence). This CDR3 has 17 residues. The CDR3 protein is CASSLAGGTTANYGYTF. DNA for the CDR3: TGTGCCAGCAGCTTAGCGGGAGGGACAACTGCTAACTATGGCTACACCTTC. The complete variable domain, with remaining parts taken from reference TRBV7-9 and TRBJ1-2, reads DTGVSQNPRHKITKRGQNVTFRCDPISEHNRLYWYRQTLGQGPEFLTYFQNEAQLEKSRLLSDRFSAERPKGSFSTLEIQRTEQGDSAMYLCASSLAGGTTANYGYTFGSGTRLTVV.

The rearrangement uses TRBV12-5 and TRBJ1-1, with D perhaps TRBD1 (5 bases). Trimming took 6 bases from V and 2 from J, leaving 13 bases between them. The CDR3 consists of 14 residues. Germline loops: CDR1 LGHNT, CDR2 FRNRAP. CDR3 in amino acids: CASGSDTQNTEAFF. CDR3 DNA: TGTGCTAGTGGCTCGGACACCCAAAACACTGAAGCTTTCTTT. Drawing the rest from reference TRBV12-5 and TRBJ1-1, the complete variable domain is DARVTQTPRHKVTEMGQEVTMRCQPILGHNTVFWYRQTMMQGLELLAYFRNRAPLDDSGMPKDRFSAEMPDATLATLKIQPSEPRDSAVYFCASGSDTQNTEAFFGQGTRLTVV.

The chain combines TRBV5-1 with TRBJ2-2; perhaps TRBD1 as D (9 bases). V gave up 0 bases and J gave up 6 bases, with 24 bases separating them. The CDR3 runs 19 residues. Germline-derived CDR1 and CDR2 are SGHRS and YFSETQ. CDR3 in DNA: TGCGCCAGCAGCTTGGTGGGGACAGGGCCCGCTAGCGGGTCCGGGGAGCTGTTTTTT. This encodes CASSLVGTGPASGSGELFF. Complete variable domain (other parts from reference TRBV5-1 and TRBJ2-2): KAGVTQTPRYLIKTRGQQVTLSCSPISGHRSVSWYQQTPGQGLQFLFEYFSETQRNKGNFPGRFSGRQFSNSRSEMNVSTLELGDSALYLCASSLVGTGPASGSGELFFGEGSRLTVL.

The J gene is TRBJ2-3, the V gene TRBV7-9; no clear D gene. With 0 bases removed from V and 0 bases from J, the gap between germline ends came to 7 bases. CDR1 and CDR2 (germline): SEHNR, FQNEAQ (reference sequence). The CDR3 extends over 15 amino acids. The CDR3 loop is CASSLALSSTDTQYF. The CDR3 DNA reads TGTGCCAGCAGCTTAGCCTTGTCTAGCACAGATACGCAGTATTTT.

The genes are TRBV5-1 and TRBJ1-1; D not certain. CDR1 is SGHRS, CDR2 YFSETQ, per germline. The CDR3 is 15 amino acids. V lost 2 bases, J lost 1 base, and 12 bases lay in between. CDR3 nucleotides: TGCGCCAGCAGCTTAGGGCTCACGCCGAACACTGAAGCTTTCTTT. Its translation: CASSLGLTPNTEAFF.

The V call is TRBV15, the J call TRBJ2-1; 9 bases fit TRBD2. CDR3 length: 14 amino acids. After removal of 4 bases from V and 8 bases from J, the junction contained 6 bases not matched to a gene. The germline V gene has CDR1 LNHNV and CDR2 YYDKDF (reference sequence). In DNA form, the CDR3 reads TGTGCCACCAGCAAAGAGCGGGAGGTAGATGAGCAGTTCTTC. It codes for CATSKEREVDEQFF. Filled out from reference TRBV15 and TRBJ2-1, the complete variable domain reads DAMVIQNPRYQVTQFGKPVTLSCSQTLNHNVMYWYQQKSSQAPKLLFHYYDKDFNNEADTPDNFQSRRPNTSFCFLDIRSPGLGDTAMYLCATSKEREVDEQFFGPGTRLTVL.

This sequence joins TRBV14 and TRBJ2-5; D gene uncertain. The CDR3 is 14 amino acids. Germline V gives CDR1 SGHDN, CDR2 FVKESK. V lost 0 bases and J 3 bases, leaving 8 bases between the germline ends. The CDR3 loop reads CASSQDRVKETQYF. The CDR3 DNA is TGTGCCAGCAGCCAAGATCGGGTAAAAGAGACCCAGTACTTC.

This clone occurred once. This rearrangement joins TRBV7-9 to TRBJ2-1; D possibly uses TRBD1 or TRBD2 (6 bases each). Trimming left V 5 bases short and J 5 bases short, with 10 bases between. CDR1 and CDR2 (germline): SEHNR, FQNEAQ (reference sequence). This CDR3 is built from 13 residues. This chain's CDR3 is CASSEEGDNEQFF. CDR3 coding DNA: TGTGCCAGCAGCGAGGAGGGGGACAATGAGCAGTTCTTC.

The V gene is TRBV7-9, the J gene TRBJ1-1; D gene uncertain. Trimming removed 3 bases from V and 2 bases from J, with 7 bases in between. This CDR3 contains 13 residues. CDR1 is SEHNR and CDR2 is FQNEAQ in the germline V gene (reference sequence). In DNA form, the CDR3 reads TGTGCCAGCAGCTTTGGAGGAAACACTGAAGCTTTCTTT. The encoded protein is CASSFGGNTEAFF.

This rearrangement joins TRBV6-5 to TRBJ2-3; D is unresolved. CDR1 MNHEY and CDR2 SVGAGI come from the germline V gene. The length of the CDR3 is 16 residues. V was pared by 0 bases and J by 0 bases, with 10 bases between. CDR3 nucleotides: TGTGCCAGCAGTTACTCGTTAGCAGCTAGCACAGATACGCAGTATTTT. This gives the protein CASSYSLAASTDTQYF.

V is TRBV7-9 and J is TRBJ2-4, with D possibly matching TRBD2 (5 bases). The germline V gene encodes CDR1 SEHNR and CDR2 FQNEAQ (reference sequence). There are 19 residues in the CDR3. Trimming took 2 bases from V and 0 from J, leaving 20 bases between them. The CDR3 protein is CASSLFRLADSLAKNIQYF. Here the CDR3 DNA reads TGTGCCAGCAGCTTATTTCGGCTAGCAGATAGTCTAGCCAAAAACATTCAGTACTTC.

This clone was seen a few times. The chain links TRBV15 to TRBJ1-4; 9 positions match TRBD1. There are 15 residues in the CDR3. The V gene end was trimmed by 3 bases and the J gene end by 7 bases; junction bases not matched to a gene: 6. The V gene's germline CDR1 is LNHNV and CDR2 YYDKDF (reference sequence). DNA for the CDR3: TGTGCCACCAGCAGCGGGACAGGGCGCGGTGAAAAACTGTTTTTT. Amino acids: CATSSGTGRGEKLFF.

The V call is TRBV7-2, the J call TRBJ2-1, with 9 bases fitting TRBD1. The CDR3 has 13 amino acids. The V segment lost 1 base and the J segment 8 bases; nucleotides outside the gene matches: 0. In germline, CDR1 is SGHTA, CDR2 FQGNSA. The CDR3, as DNA: TGTGCCAGCAGCTTAGGGGACAGGGATGAGCAGTTCTTC. Translating it yields CASSLGDRDEQFF.

The chain is built from TRBV28 and TRBJ2-1, with D uncertain. The V and J ends lost 3 bases and 7 bases respectively, with 10 bases between them. Germline V gene sequence: CDR1 MDHEN, CDR2 SYDVKM. The CDR3 has 13 amino acids. CDR3 amino acids: CASSFPVENEQFF. DNA of the CDR3: TGTGCCAGCAGTTTTCCGGTAGAAAATGAGCAGTTCTTC.

This clone was detected once. The CDR3 DNA is TGTGCCAGCAGCCAAGACCCCTTGAACACTGAAGCTTTCTTT. Translation gives CASSQDPLNTEAFF. The chain couples TRBV4-2 to TRBJ1-1; no clear D. Trimming took off 0 bases at V and 0 bases at J, with 5 bases between the two ends. Germline loops: CDR1 LGHNA, CDR2 YNFKEQ. The CDR3 is 14 residues long.

The gene calls are TRBV7-2 and TRBJ2-2; 11 bases agree with TRBD2. Germline CDR1 SGHTA, CDR2 FQGNSA. The V and J ends lost 3 bases and 1 base, in that order; junction bases with no gene match: 1. The CDR3 totals 16 residues. The CDR3 DNA reads as TGTGCCAGCAGCTTGGGACTAGCGGAGAACACCGGGGAGCTGTTTTTT. Encoded protein: CASSLGLAENTGELFF.

V is TRBV28 and J is TRBJ1-5; the D is unclear. CDR3 length: 15 amino acids. The germline V gene has CDR1 MDHEN and CDR2 SYDVKM. V was shortened by 6 bases and J by 1 base, with 13 bases between the two germline ends. CDR3: CASSVPLRSNQPQHF. CDR3 sequence (DNA): TGTGCCAGCAGCGTCCCCTTAAGGAGCAATCAGCCCCAGCATTTT.

The chain combines TRBV10-3 with TRBJ2-5; 8 positions agree with TRBD1. The junction had 12 bases not matched to a gene; V was cut back by 2 bases and J by 7 bases. The CDR3 length is 16 residues. Germline assignment: CDR1 ENHRY and CDR2 SYGVKD. For the CDR3, the DNA is TGTGCCATCAGTGAGACGCGGGACAGGACCGTCGGGACCCAGTACTTC. Translating gives CAISETRDRTVGTQYF.

V gene TRBV28 combines with J gene TRBJ1-1; no definite D call. V shed 2 bases and J shed 3 bases, with 4 bases lying between them. The CDR3 runs 12 residues. The germline V gene encodes CDR1 MDHEN and CDR2 SYDVKM. The CDR3 DNA follows: TGTGCCAGCAGTTTACTCGACACTGAAGCTTTCTTT. Protein sequence: CASSLLDTEAFF.

The genes are TRBV28 and TRBJ2-5; 9 bases align to TRBD1. The J call may be incorrect, as the DNA end agrees better with TRBJ2-7. The CDR3 sequence is 15 residues long. CDR1 and CDR2 from the germline V gene are MDHEN and SYDVKM. The CDR3 sequence is CASTPLTGGSYEQYF. CDR3 nucleotide sequence: TGTGCCAGCACCCCCCTGACAGGGGGCTCCTACGAGCAGTACTTC.

The sample holds one count of this clone. V usage is TRBV7-9 and J usage is TRBJ2-2; D uncertain. V lost 5 bases to trimming and J lost 2 bases, with 18 bases between them. This CDR3 has 17 residues. CDR1 is SEHNR and CDR2 is FQNEAQ in the germline V gene (reference sequence). The CDR3 here is CASSPSSGSVNTGELFF. DNA for the CDR3: TGTGCCAGCAGCCCCTCGTCCGGGTCCGTAAACACCGGGGAGCTGTTTTTT.

The rearrangement links TRBV7-8 to TRBJ2-4; D is unresolved. The CDR3 totals 15 residues. The ends were cut back, 0 bases at V and 5 bases at J, with 11 bases in the middle. Germline CDR1 and CDR2: SGHVS and FQNEAQ. The CDR3 here is CASSLAAGPQNIQYF. In DNA, the CDR3 is TGTGCCAGCAGCTTAGCGGCCGGGCCCCAAAACATTCAGTACTTC.

V gene TRBV28 combines with J gene TRBJ2-3; D not resolved. Trimming cost V 3 bases and J 2 bases, with 9 bases left between them. The CDR3 sequence is 14 residues long. Germline CDR1 MDHEN, CDR2 SYDVKM. This chain's CDR3 is CASSFQGVTDTQYF. CDR3 DNA: TGTGCCAGCAGTTTTCAAGGAGTCACAGATACGCAGTATTTT.

This chain joins TRBV29-1 and TRBJ2-6; D is uncertain. The V end lost 4 bases, the J end lost 0 bases, and 10 bases lay between the germline ends. There are 15 residues in the CDR3. CDR1 and CDR2 (germline): SQVTM, ANQGSEA. The CDR3 loop reads CSVADWDSGANVLTF. CDR3 nucleotides: TGCAGCGTTGCAGACTGGGACTCTGGGGCCAACGTCCTGACTTTC.

The chain has TRBV18 and TRBJ1-2; no definite D call. This CDR3 spans 12 amino acids. Trimming shortened V by 4 bases and J by 6 bases, and 9 bases separated the two germline ends. Germline lookup yields CDR1 KGHSH and CDR2 LQKENI. The CDR3 loop reads CASSLRGDGYTF. The CDR3 bases are TGTGCCAGCTCACTACGGGGTGATGGCTACACCTTC.

The chain combines TRBV6-5 with TRBJ2-7; D is perhaps TRBD2 (5 bases). Trimming left V 6 bases short and J 1 base short, with 13 bases between. The CDR3 spans 14 residues. Looked up from germline, CDR1 is MNHEY and CDR2 is SVGAGI. The CDR3 DNA is TGTGCCAGCAGACCCGGACTGGATTCCTACGAGCAGTACTTC. It encodes CASRPGLDSYEQYF.